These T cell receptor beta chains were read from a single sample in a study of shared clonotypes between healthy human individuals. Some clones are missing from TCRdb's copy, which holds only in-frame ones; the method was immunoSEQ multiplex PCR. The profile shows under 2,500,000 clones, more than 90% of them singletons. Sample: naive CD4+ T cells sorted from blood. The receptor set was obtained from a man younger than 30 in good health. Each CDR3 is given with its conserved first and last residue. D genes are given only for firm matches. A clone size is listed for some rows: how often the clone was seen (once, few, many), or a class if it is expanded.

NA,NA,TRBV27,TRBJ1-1,CASSLFGSVNTEAFF,TGTGCCAGCAGTTTATTTGGCAGCGTGAACACTGAAGCTTTCTTT
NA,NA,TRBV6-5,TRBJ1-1,CASSSTDTGGAGAFF,TGTGCCAGCAGTTCCACCGACACAGGAGGGGCCGGGGCTTTCTTT
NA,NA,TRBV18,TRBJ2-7,CASSSLGSYEQYF,TGTGCCAGCTCATCACTGGGGTCCTACGAGCAGTACTTC
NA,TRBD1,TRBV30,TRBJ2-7,CAGGTGTYEQYF,TGTGCCGGGGGGACAGGTACCTACGAGCAGTACTTC
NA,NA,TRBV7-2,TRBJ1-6,CASSRTENSSPLHF,TGTGCCAGCAGCCGGACGGAAAACAGCTCACCCCTCCACTTT
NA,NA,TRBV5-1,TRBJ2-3,CASHSSSTAGDTQYF,TGCGCCAGTCATAGCAGTTCAACCGCGGGAGATACGCAGTATTTT
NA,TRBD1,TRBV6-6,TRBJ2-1,CASRPGTGYNEQFF,TGTGCCAGCAGACCCGGGACAGGGTACAATGAGCAGTTCTTC
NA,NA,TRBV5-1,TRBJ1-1,CASRQFTEAFF,TGCGCCAGCCGACAGTTCACTGAAGCTTTCTTT
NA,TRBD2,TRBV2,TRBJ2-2,CAARRESTGELFF,TGTGCCGCCCGGCGGGAGAGCACCGGGGAGCTGTTTTTT
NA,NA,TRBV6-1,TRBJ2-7,CASNRRGQGEQYF,TGTGCCAGCAATAGGCGGGGACAAGGTGAGCAGTACTTC
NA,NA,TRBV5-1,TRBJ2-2,CASSLLGDALAGELFF,TGCGCCAGCAGCTTGCTCGGGGACGCACTCGCCGGGGAGCTGTTTTTT
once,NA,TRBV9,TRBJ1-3,CASRAGGATGNTIYF,TGTGCCAGCAGGGCGGGAGGGGCGACAGGAAACACCATATATTTT
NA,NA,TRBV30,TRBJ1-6,CAFTTVSSYNSPLHF,TGTGCCTTTACGACCGTTAGCTCCTATAATTCACCCCTCCACTTT
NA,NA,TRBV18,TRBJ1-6,CASSPGPINSPLHF,TGTGCCAGCTCACCCGGACCGATAAATTCACCCCTCCACTTT
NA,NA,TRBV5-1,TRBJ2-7,CASRLDNYEQYF,TGCGCCAGTCGACTAGATAACTACGAGCAGTACTTC